The rows below give T cell receptor beta chains drawn from one sample of a study of shared clonotypes between healthy human individuals. The assay was immunoSEQ multiplex PCR, and TCRdb's table has in-frame clones only and misses some. The table shows approximately 250,000 clones, with 60% to 70% occurring only once. The sample taken for sequencing was memory CD4+ T cells sorted from blood. Every receptor here comes from a man younger than 40 in good health. The CDR3 runs from the conserved cysteine through the conserved F or W. A D gene is named only where the DNA matches it firmly. Clone sizes are given selectively: once, few, many, or a class where the clone is expanded.

J: TRBJ1-4
size: -
V: TRBV28
D: -
length: 12
CDR3: CASPPRGEKLFF
DNA: TGTGCCAGCCCCCCCAGGGGTGAAAAACTGTTTTTT

J: TRBJ2-2
size: -
V: TRBV15
D: TRBD2
length: 16
CDR3: CATSRGLAGGPRELFF
DNA: TGTGCCACCAGCAGAGGATTAGCGGGAGGGCCCCGGGAGCTGTTTTTT

J: TRBJ2-5
size: -
V: TRBV19
D: -
length: 19
CDR3: CASSTGERGRMLVQETQYF
DNA: TGTGCCAGTAGTACCGGGGAGCGAGGGAGGATGCTGGTCCAAGAGACCCAGTACTTC

J: TRBJ2-7
size: many
V: TRBV5-1
D: TRBD1
length: 14
CDR3: CASRAGQGTREQYF
DNA: TGCGCCAGCAGAGCTGGACAGGGAACGAGAGAGCAGTACTTC

J: TRBJ2-7
size: -
V: TRBV6-6
D: -
length: 11
CDR3: CASSPTRVMYF
DNA: TGTGCCAGCAGCCCGACCCGAGTTATGTACTTC

J: TRBJ1-1
size: -
V: TRBV19
D: TRBD1
length: 17
CDR3: CASSRIPGQGGHTEAFF
DNA: TGTGCCAGTAGTCGAATACCGGGACAGGGGGGTCATACTGAAGCTTTCTTT

J: TRBJ1-2
size: -
V: TRBV5-6
D: -
length: 14
CDR3: CASSLGDGYYGYTF
DNA: TGTGCCAGCAGCCTCGGGGACGGATACTATGGCTACACCTTC

J: TRBJ1-2
size: -
V: TRBV5-5
D: -
length: 15
CDR3: CASKPYARKTYGYTF
DNA: TGTGCCAGCAAGCCTTATGCGCGAAAGACCTATGGCTACACCTTC

J: TRBJ1-1
size: -
V: TRBV11-2
D: TRBD1
length: 15
CDR3: CASSLDQGANTEAFF
DNA: TGTGCCAGCAGCTTAGACCAGGGGGCGAACACTGAAGCTTTCTTT

J: TRBJ2-3
size: -
V: TRBV19
D: TRBD1
length: 14
CDR3: CASRPGQGANTQYF
DNA: TGTGCCAGTAGACCGGGACAGGGGGCAAATACGCAGTATTTT

J: TRBJ2-3
size: few
V: TRBV7-3
D: -
length: 15
CDR3: CASSLTPSSTDTQYF
DNA: TGTGCCAGCAGCTTAACTCCTTCTAGCACAGATACGCAGTATTTT

J: TRBJ1-4
size: -
V: TRBV9
D: -
length: 15
CDR3: CASSVVGTTNEKLFF
DNA: TGTGCCAGCAGCGTAGTGGGGACAACTAATGAAAAACTGTTTTTT

J: TRBJ2-1
size: -
V: TRBV15
D: TRBD1
length: 16
CDR3: CATSRETGGIYNEQFF
DNA: TGTGCCACCAGCAGGGAGACAGGGGGTATTTACAATGAGCAGTTCTTC

J: TRBJ2-2
size: -
V: TRBV2
D: TRBD1
length: 15
CDR3: CASSLGQGHTGELFF
DNA: TGTGCCAGCAGCCTCGGACAGGGCCACACCGGGGAGCTGTTTTTT

J: TRBJ1-1
size: few
V: TRBV6-5
D: -
length: 13
CDR3: CASSYLMNTEAFF
DNA: TGTGCCAGCAGTTACTTGATGAACACTGAAGCTTTCTTT

J: TRBJ2-5
size: -
V: TRBV5-1
D: -
length: 13
CDR3: CASSRDWKETQYF
DNA: TGCGCCAGCAGCCGAGACTGGAAAGAGACCCAGTACTTC

J: TRBJ1-3
size: -
V: TRBV5-1
D: -
length: 16
CDR3: CASSLGSGTAGNTIYF
DNA: TGCGCCAGCAGCTTAGGCTCCGGGACTGCTGGAAACACCATATATTTT

J: TRBJ2-7
size: many
V: TRBV7-3
D: -
length: 14
CDR3: CASSLVPGNSEQYF
DNA: TGTGCCAGCAGCTTAGTCCCGGGAAACTCCGAGCAGTACTTC

J: TRBJ1-2
size: -
V: TRBV11-2
D: -
length: 15
CDR3: CASSLIGRGNYGYTF
DNA: TGTGCCAGCAGCTTAATCGGGAGGGGGAACTATGGCTACACCTTC

J: TRBJ2-1
size: few
V: TRBV11-3
D: -
length: 14
CDR3: CASSLGGTDNEQFF
DNA: TGTGCCAGCAGCTTAGGTGGGACGGACAATGAGCAGTTCTTC

J: TRBJ1-1
size: -
V: TRBV5-1
D: -
length: 16
CDR3: CASSLGQRNMNTEAFF
DNA: TGCGCCAGCAGCTTGGGGCAGAGAAACATGAACACTGAAGCTTTCTTT

J: TRBJ2-1
size: -
V: TRBV7-9
D: TRBD2
length: 18
CDR3: CASSLALGGRSSYNEQFF
DNA: TGTGCCAGCAGCTTAGCCTTGGGAGGGCGGAGCTCCTACAATGAGCAGTTCTTC

J: TRBJ2-1
size: -
V: TRBV18
D: -
length: 15
CDR3: CASSPGGVPPNEQFF
DNA: TGTGCCAGCTCACCAGGGGGAGTTCCTCCCAATGAGCAGTTCTTC

J: TRBJ2-1
size: -
V: TRBV11-1
D: -
length: 15
CDR3: CASSLRDSFSNEQFF
DNA: TGTGCCAGCAGCCTTCGGGACTCCTTTTCGAATGAGCAGTTCTTC

J: TRBJ1-5
size: -
V: TRBV25-1
D: -
length: 15
CDR3: CASSEFWGEGQPQHF
DNA: TGTGCCAGCAGTGAATTTTGGGGGGAGGGACAGCCCCAGCATTTT

J: TRBJ2-7
size: -
V: TRBV18
D: TRBD1
length: 13
CDR3: CASSPPNRGEQYF
DNA: TGTGCCAGCTCACCACCTAACAGGGGCGAGCAGTACTTC

J: TRBJ2-5
size: -
V: TRBV2
D: -
length: 15
CDR3: CASSRLVQAGETQYF
DNA: TGTGCCAGCTCTCGTTTGGTCCAAGCAGGGGAGACCCAGTACTTC

J: TRBJ2-3
size: -
V: TRBV7-2
D: -
length: 15
CDR3: CASSLRGFSTDTQYF
DNA: TGTGCCAGCAGCTTACGGGGTTTTAGCACAGATACGCAGTATTTT

J: TRBJ1-1
size: few
V: TRBV29-1
D: -
length: 13
CDR3: CSGEEQGYTEAFF
DNA: TGCAGCGGGGAGGAACAGGGATACACTGAAGCTTTCTTT

J: TRBJ2-2
size: -
V: TRBV15
D: TRBD1
length: 15
CDR3: CATSRSGGLTGELFF
DNA: TGTGCCACCAGCCGATCAGGGGGCCTCACCGGGGAGCTGTTTTTT

J: TRBJ2-3
size: once
V: TRBV29-1
D: -
length: 14
CDR3: CSVEDQGTTDTQYF
DNA: TGCAGCGTTGAAGATCAAGGGACCACAGATACGCAGTATTTT

J: TRBJ1-1
size: -
V: TRBV28
D: TRBD1
length: 12
CDR3: CASTTGGTEAFF
DNA: TGTGCCAGCACAACAGGGGGAACTGAAGCTTTCTTT

J: TRBJ2-7
size: -
V: TRBV9
D: TRBD1
length: 14
CDR3: CASSVGTGVYEQYF
DNA: TGTGCCAGCAGCGTAGGGACAGGGGTTTACGAGCAGTACTTC

J: TRBJ2-3
size: -
V: TRBV7-9
D: -
length: 13
CDR3: CASSLAGLNTQYF
DNA: TGTGCCAGCAGCTTAGCGGGACTCAATACGCAGTATTTT

J: TRBJ1-2
size: -
V: TRBV10-3
D: TRBD1
length: 17
CDR3: CAISESTGGAYIYGYTF
DNA: TGTGCCATCAGTGAGTCGACAGGGGGCGCTTATATCTATGGCTACACCTTC

J: TRBJ2-1
size: -
V: TRBV7-9
D: TRBD2
length: 16
CDR3: CASSPGLAGPGNEQFF
DNA: TGTGCCAGCAGCCCGGGACTAGCGGGGCCTGGCAATGAGCAGTTCTTC

J: TRBJ1-5
size: -
V: TRBV28
D: -
length: 12
CDR3: CASSFSNQPQHF
DNA: TGTGCCAGCAGTTTTAGCAATCAGCCCCAGCATTTT

J: TRBJ1-5
size: -
V: TRBV10-3
D: TRBD1
length: 16
CDR3: CAISEQGAVGNQPQHF
DNA: TGTGCCATCAGCGAACAGGGGGCGGTGGGCAATCAGCCCCAGCATTTT

J: TRBJ2-5
size: few
V: TRBV7-9
D: TRBD2
length: 15
CDR3: CASSQIGGDQETQYF
DNA: TGTGCCAGCAGCCAGATTGGGGGGGACCAAGAGACCCAGTACTTC

J: TRBJ2-5
size: -
V: TRBV5-4
D: TRBD2
length: 18
CDR3: CASSGVGEGYGEGETQYF
DNA: TGTGCCAGCAGCGGGGTCGGGGAGGGATATGGAGAGGGAGAGACCCAGTACTTC

J: TRBJ2-5
size: few
V: TRBV11-3
D: -
length: 11
CDR3: CASSSRQTQYF
DNA: TGTGCCAGCAGCTCGCGGCAGACCCAGTACTTC

J: TRBJ2-3
size: -
V: TRBV30
D: TRBD2
length: 15
CDR3: CAWSLASGSTDTQYF
DNA: TGTGCCTGGAGTCTTGCTAGCGGGAGCACAGATACGCAGTATTTT